Below, 5 T cell receptor beta chains from the same sample are listed, as sequenced in a study of STAT3 mutations in large granular lymphocyte leukemia. General study findings and limits: Every T-cell large granular lymphocyte leukemia patient had at least one immunodominant TCR beta clonotype.

These receptors' antigens are unknown. Generated by immunoSEQ multiplex PCR, the TCRdb table keeps only in-frame clones and is missing some. The sample holds over 25,000 clones, 70% to 90% seen once. The sequenced sample consisted of peripheral blood mononuclear cells. The receptors shown here come from a man between 60 and 75 years old with T-cell large granular lymphocyte leukemia. Some clones in this sample may be carry-over from other donors' samples.

The rearrangement links TRBV29-1 to TRBJ2-1; D is undetermined. Trimming left V 1 base short and J 8 bases short, with 12 bases between. The CDR3 covers 13 residues. Germline V gives CDR1 SQVTM, CDR2 ANQGSEA. For the CDR3, the DNA is TGCAGCGTTGAAGGTTCGCAAAATGATGAGCAGTTCTTC. This encodes CSVEGSQNDEQFF.

The V gene is TRBV5-1, the J gene TRBJ2-2; 9 bases map to TRBD2. The trim removed 4 bases at V and 5 bases at J, leaving 3 bases unmatched. This CDR3 contains 14 residues. Germline CDR1 reads SGHRS; CDR2 reads YFSETQ. The CDR3 bases are TGCGCCAGCAGCCGGACTAGCGTTACCGGGGAGCTGTTTTTT. This translates into CASSRTSVTGELFF.

The chain recombines TRBV7-2 with TRBJ2-7, with D unresolved. Trimming took off 3 bases at V and 7 bases at J, with 10 bases between the two ends. Germline values: CDR1 SGHTA, CDR2 FQGNSA. CDR3 size: 12 residues. This CDR3 reads CASSLRPEEQYF. The CDR3 nucleotides are TGTGCCAGCAGCTTGAGACCAGAAGAGCAGTACTTC.

The rearrangement uses TRBV7-2 and TRBJ1-1; no clear D. V was cut by 2 bases and J by 3 bases, with 7 bases left in between. Germline CDR1 SGHTA, CDR2 FQGNSA. The CDR3 is 13 residues long. Here the CDR3 DNA reads TGTGCCAGCAGCTTATATACAGACACTGAAGCTTTCTTT. Translating it yields CASSLYTDTEAFF.

The chain recombines TRBV5-1 with TRBJ2-3; a weak D match, TRBD2 (6 bases). CDR3 length: 16 amino acids. Germline V gene sequence: CDR1 SGHRS, CDR2 YFSETQ. Between the trimmed V and J ends, which lost 3 bases and 3 bases, there was a span of 17 bases. CDR3 sequence (DNA): TGCGCCAGCAGCTCCCTGGGTAGCGGCAATACAGATACGCAGTATTTT. It encodes CASSSLGSGNTDTQYF.